This TCR beta chain stems from a study of blood T cell repertoires in COVID-19. Study context: The cDNA or gDNA used as material had been derived from T cells, B-cell-depleted T cells, or PBMCs.

With 4 bases removed from V and 7 bases from J, the gap between germline ends came to 25 bases. The CDR3 consists of 17 residues. Germline V CDR1 and CDR2: SGHTA, FQGNSA. Enrolled during active infection, Seattle patients were then followed longitudinally. How the authors handled the data: Reference gene primer amplification in the assay estimated nucleated cell counts. Sequencing was performed with immunoSEQ multiplex PCR; in TCRdb, only in-frame clones are kept and a portion is missing. V and J calls and clone size are given by that table; D and trimming were obtained from the DNA. The sample contains approximately 290,000 clones, over 75% of which appear only once.

The sequence was collected from a human donor with COVID-19, enrolled during active disease. The donor label of this sample is uncertain. Sequences were obtained from peripheral blood. The gene calls are TRBV7-2 and TRBJ1-1; D is perhaps TRBD1 (5 bases). CDR3 sequence reads: CASSSHLGRQGGDEAFF. In DNA, the CDR3 is TGTGCCAGCAGCTCCCACCTAGGGAGGCAGGGCGGAGATGAAGCTTTCTTT.